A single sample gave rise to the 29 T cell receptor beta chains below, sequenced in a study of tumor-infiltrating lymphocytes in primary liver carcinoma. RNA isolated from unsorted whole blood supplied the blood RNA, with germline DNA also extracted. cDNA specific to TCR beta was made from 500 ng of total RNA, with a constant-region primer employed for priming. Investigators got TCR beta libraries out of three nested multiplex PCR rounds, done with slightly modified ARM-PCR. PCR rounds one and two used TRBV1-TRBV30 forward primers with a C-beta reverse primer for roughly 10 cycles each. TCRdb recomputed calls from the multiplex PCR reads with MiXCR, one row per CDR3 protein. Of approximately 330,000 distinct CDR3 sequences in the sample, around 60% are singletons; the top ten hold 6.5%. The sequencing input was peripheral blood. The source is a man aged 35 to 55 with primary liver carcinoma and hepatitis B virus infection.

CDR3 in DNA: TGTGCCAGCAGACACCCGGGACAGCACTCCCGCGAGCAGTACTTC. Encoded protein: CASRHPGQHSREQYF. The chain has TRBV11-3 and TRBJ2-7; 7 bases agree with TRBD1. Germline V gene sequence: CDR1 SGHNT, CDR2 YENEEA. Trimming took 6 bases from V and 6 from J; bases not matched to a gene: 14. This CDR3 region has 15 residues. Full variable domain (outside the CDR3, taken from reference TRBV11-3 and TRBJ2-7): EAGVVQSPRYKIIEKKQPVAFWCNPISGHNTLYWYLQNLGQGPELLIRYENEEAVDDSQLPKDRFSAERLKGVDSTLKIQPAELGDSAVYLCASRHPGQHSREQYFGPGTRLTVT.

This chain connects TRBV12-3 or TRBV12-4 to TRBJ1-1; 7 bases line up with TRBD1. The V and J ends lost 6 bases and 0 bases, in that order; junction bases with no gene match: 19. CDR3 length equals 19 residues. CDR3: CASRQAGRGILSMNTEAFF. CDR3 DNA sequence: TGTGCCAGCAGACAGGCGGGCAGGGGGATTCTATCCATGAACACTGAAGCTTTCTTT.

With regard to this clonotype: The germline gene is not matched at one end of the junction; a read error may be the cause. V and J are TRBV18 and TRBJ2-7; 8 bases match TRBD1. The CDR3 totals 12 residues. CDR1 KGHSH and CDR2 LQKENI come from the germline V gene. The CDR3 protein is CASSPQGDEQYF. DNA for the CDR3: TGTGCCAGCTCGCCACAGGGGGACGAGCAGTACTTC.

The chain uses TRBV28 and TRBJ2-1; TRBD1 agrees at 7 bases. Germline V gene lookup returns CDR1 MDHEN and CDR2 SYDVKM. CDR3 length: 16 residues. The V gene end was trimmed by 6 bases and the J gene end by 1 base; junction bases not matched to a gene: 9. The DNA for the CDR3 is TGTGCCAGCAGCCTGGACAGGTCGTGGTCCTACAATGAGCAGTTCTTC. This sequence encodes CASSLDRSWSYNEQFF. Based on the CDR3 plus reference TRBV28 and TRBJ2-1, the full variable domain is DVKVTQSSRYLVKRTGEKVFLECVQDMDHENMFWYRQDPGLGLRLIYFSYDVKMKEKGDIPEGYSVSREKKERFSLILESASTNQTSMYLCASSLDRSWSYNEQFFGPGTRLTVL.

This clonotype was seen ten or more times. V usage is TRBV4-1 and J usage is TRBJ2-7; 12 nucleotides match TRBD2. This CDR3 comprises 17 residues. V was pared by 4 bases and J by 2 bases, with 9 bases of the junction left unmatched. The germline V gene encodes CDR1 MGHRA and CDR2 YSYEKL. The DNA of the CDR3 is TGCGCCAGCAGCCGAACCGGGACTAGCGGGTCGACCTACGAGCAGTACTTC. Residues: CASSRTGTSGSTYEQYF.

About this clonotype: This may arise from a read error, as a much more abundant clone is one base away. Written as DNA, the CDR3 is TGTGCCAGCAGCCAACTCGAGGGCGCGGCCACTGGCTGGTACTTC. Translating gives CASSQLEGAATGWYF. The chain is built from TRBV14 and TRBJ2-5; TRBD2 is a possible D gene (5 bases). The CDR3 covers 15 residues. Germline V gene data show CDR1 as SGHDN and CDR2 as FVKESK. Trimming cost V 2 bases and J 13 bases, with 23 bases left between them.

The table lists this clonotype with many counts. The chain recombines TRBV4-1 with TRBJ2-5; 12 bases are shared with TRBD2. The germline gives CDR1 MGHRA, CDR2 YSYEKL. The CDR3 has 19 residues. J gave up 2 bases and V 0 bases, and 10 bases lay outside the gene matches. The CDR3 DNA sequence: TGCGCCAGCAGCCAAGACAGGGCTCGACTAGCGGGAGAGCAAGAGACCCAGTACTTC. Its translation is CASSQDRARLAGEQETQYF.

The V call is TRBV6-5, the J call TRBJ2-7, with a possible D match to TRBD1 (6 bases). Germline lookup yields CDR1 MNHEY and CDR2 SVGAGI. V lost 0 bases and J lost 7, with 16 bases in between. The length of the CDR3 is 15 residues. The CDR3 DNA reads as TGTGCCAGCAGTTACTCGGGATGGGCAGGGGTTGAGCAGTACTTC. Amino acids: CASSYSGWAGVEQYF.

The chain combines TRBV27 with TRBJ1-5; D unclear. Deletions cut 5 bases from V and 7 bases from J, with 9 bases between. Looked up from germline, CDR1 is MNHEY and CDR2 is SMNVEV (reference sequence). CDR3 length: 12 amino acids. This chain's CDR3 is CASSPFGQPQHF. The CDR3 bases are TGTGCCAGCAGTCCCTTCGGGCAGCCCCAGCATTTT.

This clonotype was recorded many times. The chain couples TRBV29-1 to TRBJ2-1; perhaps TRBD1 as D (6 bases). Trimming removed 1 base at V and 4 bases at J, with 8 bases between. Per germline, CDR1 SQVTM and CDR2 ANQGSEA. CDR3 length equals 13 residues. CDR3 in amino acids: CSVEGTAYNEQFF. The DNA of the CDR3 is TGCAGCGTTGAAGGGACAGCTTACAATGAGCAGTTCTTC.

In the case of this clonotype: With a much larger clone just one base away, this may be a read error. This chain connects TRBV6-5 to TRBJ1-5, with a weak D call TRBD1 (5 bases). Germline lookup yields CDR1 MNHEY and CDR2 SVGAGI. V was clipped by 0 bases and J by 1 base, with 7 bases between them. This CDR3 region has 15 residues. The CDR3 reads CASSYSWTSNQPQHF. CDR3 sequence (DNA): TGTGCCAGCAGTTACTCTTGGACAAGCAATCAGCCCCAGCATTTT.

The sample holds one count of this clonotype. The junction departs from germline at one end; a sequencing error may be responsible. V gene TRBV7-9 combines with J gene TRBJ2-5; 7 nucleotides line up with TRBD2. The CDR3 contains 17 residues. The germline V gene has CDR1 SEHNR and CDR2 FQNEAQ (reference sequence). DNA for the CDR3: TGTGCCAGAAGCTCTCCGATGGGAGTAGCGGGTCAAGAGATCCAGTACTTC. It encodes CARSSPMGVAGQEIQYF.

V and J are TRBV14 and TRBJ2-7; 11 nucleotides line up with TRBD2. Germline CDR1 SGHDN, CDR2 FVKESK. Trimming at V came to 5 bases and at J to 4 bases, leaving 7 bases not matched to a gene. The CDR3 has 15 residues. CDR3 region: CASSSRLAGRYEQYF. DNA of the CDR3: TGTGCCAGCAGCTCCCGACTAGCGGGAAGATACGAGCAGTACTTC.

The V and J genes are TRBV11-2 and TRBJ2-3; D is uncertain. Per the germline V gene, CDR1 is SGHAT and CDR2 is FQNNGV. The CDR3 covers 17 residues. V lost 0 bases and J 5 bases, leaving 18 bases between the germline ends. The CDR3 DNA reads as TGTGCCAGCAGCTTAGACCCAGGCTGTGGGAAAATAGATACGCAGTATTTT. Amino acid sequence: CASSLDPGCGKIDTQYF.

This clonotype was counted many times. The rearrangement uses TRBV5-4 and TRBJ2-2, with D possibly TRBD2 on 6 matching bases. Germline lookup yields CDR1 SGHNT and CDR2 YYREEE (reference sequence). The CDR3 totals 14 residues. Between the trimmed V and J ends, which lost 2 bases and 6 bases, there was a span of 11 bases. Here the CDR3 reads CASSFLGSAGELFF. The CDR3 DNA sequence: TGTGCCAGCAGCTTCCTCGGGAGTGCCGGGGAGCTGTTTTTT.

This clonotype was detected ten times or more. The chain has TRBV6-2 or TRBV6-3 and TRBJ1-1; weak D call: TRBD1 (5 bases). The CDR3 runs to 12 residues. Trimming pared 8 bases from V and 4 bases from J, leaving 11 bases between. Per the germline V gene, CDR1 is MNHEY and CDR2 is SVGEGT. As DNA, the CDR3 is TGTGCCAGCCGTCTCGGGGGCACTGAAGCTTTCTTT. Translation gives CASRLGGTEAFF.

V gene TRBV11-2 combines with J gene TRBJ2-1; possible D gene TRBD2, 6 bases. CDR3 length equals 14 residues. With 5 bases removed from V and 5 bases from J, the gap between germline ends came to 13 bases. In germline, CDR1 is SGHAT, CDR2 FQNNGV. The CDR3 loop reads CASSPRLGDNEQFF. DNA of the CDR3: TGTGCCAGCAGCCCCCGACTAGGAGACAATGAGCAGTTCTTC. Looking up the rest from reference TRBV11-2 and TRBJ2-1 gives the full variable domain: EAGVAQSPRYKIIEKRQSVAFWCNPISGHATLYWYQQILGQGPKLLIQFQNNGVVDDSQLPKDRFSAERLKGVDSTLKIQPAKLEDSAVYLCASSPRLGDNEQFFGPGTRLTVL.

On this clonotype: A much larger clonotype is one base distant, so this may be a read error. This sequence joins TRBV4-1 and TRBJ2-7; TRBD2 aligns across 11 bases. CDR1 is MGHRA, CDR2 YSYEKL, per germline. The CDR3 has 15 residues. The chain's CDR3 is CARSQGTSGYYEQYF. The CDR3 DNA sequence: TGCGCCAGGAGCCAAGGGACTAGCGGTTACTACGAGCAGTACTTC.

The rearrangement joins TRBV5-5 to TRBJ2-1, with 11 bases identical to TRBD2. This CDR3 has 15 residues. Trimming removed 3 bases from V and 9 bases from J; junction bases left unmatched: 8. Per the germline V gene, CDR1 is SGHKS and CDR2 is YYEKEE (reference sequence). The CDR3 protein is CASSSLLAGAPEQFF. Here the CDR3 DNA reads TGTGCCAGCAGCTCTCTACTAGCGGGAGCCCCTGAGCAGTTCTTC.

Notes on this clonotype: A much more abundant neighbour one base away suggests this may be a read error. The CDR3 loop reads CAIRMTNEGEQFF. CDR3 nucleotide sequence: TGTGCCATCAGGATGACTAACGAGGGTGAGCAGTTCTTC. The rearrangement joins TRBV10-3 to TRBJ2-1; maybe TRBD2 (5 bases). Germline CDR1 ENHRY, CDR2 SYGVKD. The V end was cut by 6 bases, the J end by 9 bases, with 15 bases between. This CDR3 has 13 residues.

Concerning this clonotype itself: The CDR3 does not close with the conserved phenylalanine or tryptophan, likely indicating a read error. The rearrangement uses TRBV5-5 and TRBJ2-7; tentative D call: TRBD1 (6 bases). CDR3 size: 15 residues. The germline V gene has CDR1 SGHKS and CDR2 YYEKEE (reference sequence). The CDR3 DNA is TGTGCCGGCAGACGGACAGATGACCCCTCCTACGAGCAGTACTCC. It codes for CAGRRTDDPSYEQYS.

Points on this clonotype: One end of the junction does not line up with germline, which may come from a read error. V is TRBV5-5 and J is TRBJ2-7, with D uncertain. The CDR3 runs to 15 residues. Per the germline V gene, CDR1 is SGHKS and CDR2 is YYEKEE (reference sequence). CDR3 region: CANSLTWAAYNEQYF. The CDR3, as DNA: TGTGCCAACAGCTTGACGTGGGCAGCCTACAACGAGCAGTACTTC.

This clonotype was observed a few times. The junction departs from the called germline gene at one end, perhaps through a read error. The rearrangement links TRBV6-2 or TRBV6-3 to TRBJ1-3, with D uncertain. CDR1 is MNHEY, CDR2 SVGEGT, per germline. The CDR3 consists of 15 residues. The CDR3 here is CASSYAGSSGYTIYF. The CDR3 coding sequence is TGTGCCAGCAGTTACGCCGGGTCCTCTGGATACACCATATATTTT.

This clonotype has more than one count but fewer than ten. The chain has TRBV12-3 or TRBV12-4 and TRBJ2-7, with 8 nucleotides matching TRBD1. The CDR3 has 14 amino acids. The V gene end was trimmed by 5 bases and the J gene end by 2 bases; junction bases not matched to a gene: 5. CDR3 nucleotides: TGTGCCAGCAGTCAGGGACAGGACCCCTACGAGCAGTACTTC. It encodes CASSQGQDPYEQYF.

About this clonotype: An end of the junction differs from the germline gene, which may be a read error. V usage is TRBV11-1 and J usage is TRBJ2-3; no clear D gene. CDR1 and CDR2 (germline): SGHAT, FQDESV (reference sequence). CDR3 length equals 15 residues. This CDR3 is CASSVLGGSADTLYF. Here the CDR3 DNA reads TGTGCCAGCAGCGTACTGGGTGGCAGCGCAGATACGCTGTATTTT. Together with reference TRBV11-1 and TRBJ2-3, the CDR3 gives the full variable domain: EAEVAQSPRYKITEKSQAVAFWCDPISGHATLYWYRQILGQGPELLVQFQDESVVDDSQLPKDRFSAERLKGVDSTLKIQPAELGDSAMYLCASSVLGGSADTLYFGPGTRLTVL.

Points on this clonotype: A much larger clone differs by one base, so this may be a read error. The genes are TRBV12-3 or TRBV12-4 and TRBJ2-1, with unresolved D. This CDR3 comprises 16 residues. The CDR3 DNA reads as TGTGCCAGCAGTTTAGAGTCGGATTGGCCTTACAATGACCAGTTCTTC. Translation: CASSLESDWPYNDQFF.

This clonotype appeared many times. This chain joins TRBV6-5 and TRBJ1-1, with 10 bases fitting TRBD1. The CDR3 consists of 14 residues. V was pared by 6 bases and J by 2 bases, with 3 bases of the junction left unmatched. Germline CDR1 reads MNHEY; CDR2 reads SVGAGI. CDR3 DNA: TGTGCCAGCAGCAGGACAGGGGGAAACACTGAAGCTTTCTTT. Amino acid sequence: CASSRTGGNTEAFF.

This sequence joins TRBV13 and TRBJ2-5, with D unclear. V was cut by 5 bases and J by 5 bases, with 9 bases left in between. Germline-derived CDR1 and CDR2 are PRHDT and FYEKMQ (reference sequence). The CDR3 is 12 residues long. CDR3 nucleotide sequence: TGTGCCAGCAGCCCCTCTAGGGAGACCCAGTACTTC. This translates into CASSPSRETQYF.

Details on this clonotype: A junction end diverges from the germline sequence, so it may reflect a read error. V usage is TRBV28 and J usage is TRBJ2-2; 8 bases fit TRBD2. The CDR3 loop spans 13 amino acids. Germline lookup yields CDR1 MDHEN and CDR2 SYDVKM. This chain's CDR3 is CASRVAGTGELVF. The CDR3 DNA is TGTGCCAGCAGAGTAGCGGGAACCGGGGAGCTGGTTTTT.